This TCR beta chain was sequenced during a study of blood T cells in healthy people across ages. Study at large: Template switching recovered approximately one barcoded beta molecule for every two T cells. The study's findings and limits: Researchers judged that diversity estimates from one million T cells fell short of true values.

The J segment lost 5 bases and the V segment lost 7 bases, leaving 15 bases of the junction unmatched. CDR1 is SGHVS and CDR2 is FNYEAQ in the germline V gene. CDR3 length: 16 amino acids. Healthy Caucasians from Russia aged 6 to 90 served as donors. Each sample gave at least 7 million isolated PBMCs. A second PCR of 7 to 11 cycles used a sample-barcoded 5' primer and a J-beta primer mix. TCRdb passed the 5' RACE reads through MiXCR, listing each CDR3 protein once. Here the sample spans roughly 1.4 million distinct CDR3 sequences, approximately 60% being singletons. As to this clonotype: Its target is not known.

This rearrangement joins TRBV7-6 to TRBJ2-7, with 9 bases lining up with TRBD2. What was sequenced was blood. The receptor was isolated from a man aged 18 to 29 in good health. This CDR3 reads CASTAAGGALQHEQYF. CDR3 in DNA: TGTGCCAGCACCGCAGCGGGGGGCGCCCTCCAACACGAGCAGTACTTC.